This T cell receptor beta chain was sequenced for a study of OX40 agonist ivuxolimab in advanced cancers. The V and J ends lost 2 bases and 7 bases respectively, with 6 bases between them. CDR3 length equals 12 residues. Libraries were prepared by immunoSEQ multiplex PCR; TCRdb keeps only in-frame clonotypes and omits some of them. The sample yields around 84,000 clones, over 80% seen once. Here the sequenced sample was CD4+ or CD8+ T cells sorted from blood, taken in a trial of the OX40 agonist ivuxolimab. The chain is built from TRBV5-3 and TRBJ2-2; D gene uncertain. TRBV5-3 is reported as an ORF; its role is uncertain. The source of this sequence is an adult with an advanced solid tumor such as melanoma, head and neck, liver or kidney cancer. CDR3 residues: CARSFRVGELFF. CDR3 nucleotide sequence: TGTGCCAGAAGCTTTAGGGTCGGGGAGCTGTTTTTT.